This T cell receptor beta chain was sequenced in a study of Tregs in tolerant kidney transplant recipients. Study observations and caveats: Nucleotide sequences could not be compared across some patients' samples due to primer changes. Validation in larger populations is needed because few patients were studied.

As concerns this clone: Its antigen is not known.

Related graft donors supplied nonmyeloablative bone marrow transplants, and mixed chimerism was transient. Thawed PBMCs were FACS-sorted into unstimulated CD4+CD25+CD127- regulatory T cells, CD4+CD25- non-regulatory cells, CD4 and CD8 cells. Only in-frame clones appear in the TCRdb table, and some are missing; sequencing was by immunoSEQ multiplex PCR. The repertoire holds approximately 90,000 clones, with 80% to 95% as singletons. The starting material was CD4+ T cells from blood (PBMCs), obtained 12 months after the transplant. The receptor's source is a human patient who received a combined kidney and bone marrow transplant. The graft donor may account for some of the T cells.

The CDR3 DNA sequence: TGTGCCAGCAGGCAGATTAGCAATCAGCCCCAGCATTTT. This translates into CASRQISNQPQHF. This rearrangement joins TRBV28 to TRBJ1-5; D remains unclear. This CDR3 is 13 amino acids long. V lost 6 bases and J lost 0, with 6 bases in between. CDR1 and CDR2 from the germline V gene are MDHEN and SYDVKM. Variable domain in full (rest from reference TRBV28 and TRBJ1-5): DVKVTQSSRYLVKRTGEKVFLECVQDMDHENMFWYRQDPGLGLRLIYFSYDVKMKEKGDIPEGYSVSREKKERFSLILESASTNQTSMYLCASRQISNQPQHFGDGTRLSIL.